These T cell receptor beta chains were read from a single sample in a study of response to subunit inactivated influenza vaccine. TCRdb re-called the RT-PCR reads with MiXCR, one entry per CDR3 protein. The table includes about 190,000 distinct CDR3 sequences, around 15% detected once. This material consisted of CD8+ T cells sorted from PBMCs, taken 5 days after vaccination. Receptors were obtained from a man aged 50-60 years who received an inactivated influenza vaccine. The CDR3 runs from the conserved cysteine through the conserved F or W. Clone size is not always given. Where it is, it says once, few, many or a class for expanded clones.

j_gene: TRBJ2-7
abundance: -
v_gene: TRBV20-1
CDR3aa: CSASGGPSRSYEQYF

j_gene: TRBJ2-3
abundance: -
v_gene: TRBV7-8
CDR3aa: CASCPSGGTDTQYF

j_gene: TRBJ1-1
abundance: -
v_gene: TRBV6-2/TRBV6-3
CDR3aa: CASKAGGPEAFF

j_gene: TRBJ1-1
abundance: few
v_gene: TRBV6-1
CDR3aa: CATSGQGGHTEAFF

j_gene: TRBJ2-5
abundance: -
v_gene: TRBV29-1
CDR3aa: CSVEDLASGGQETQYF

j_gene: TRBJ1-3
abundance: -
v_gene: TRBV19
CDR3aa: CASSIGRGTGNTIYF

j_gene: TRBJ1-1
abundance: -
v_gene: TRBV7-9
CDR3aa: CATRDLNTEAFF

j_gene: TRBJ2-1
abundance: -
v_gene: TRBV27
CDR3aa: CASSFQTSGGNEQFF

j_gene: TRBJ1-3
abundance: few
v_gene: TRBV6-4
CDR3aa: CASKASGVYF

j_gene: TRBJ2-3
abundance: -
v_gene: TRBV6-2/TRBV6-3
CDR3aa: CASSYPADTQYF

j_gene: TRBJ2-7
abundance: few
v_gene: TRBV29-1
CDR3aa: CSVEDSGPYEQYF

j_gene: TRBJ2-2
abundance: few
v_gene: TRBV11-2
CDR3aa: CASSLGLVYGELFF

j_gene: TRBJ2-7
abundance: few
v_gene: TRBV30
CDR3aa: CAWSSTGEGEQYF

j_gene: TRBJ2-5
abundance: -
v_gene: TRBV6-1
CDR3aa: CASTPGGLETQYF

j_gene: TRBJ2-7
abundance: few
v_gene: TRBV15
CDR3aa: CATSRTGTSEQYF

j_gene: TRBJ2-3
abundance: -
v_gene: TRBV6-2/TRBV6-3
CDR3aa: CASSYSSLAGSTQYF

j_gene: TRBJ2-2
abundance: few
v_gene: TRBV18
CDR3aa: CASSPFDRPRLANTGELFF

j_gene: TRBJ2-2
abundance: -
v_gene: TRBV20-1
CDR3aa: CSARDFRGNTGELFF

j_gene: TRBJ1-3
abundance: few
v_gene: TRBV29-1
CDR3aa: CSVLLAPYSGNTIYF

j_gene: TRBJ2-7
abundance: -
v_gene: TRBV19
CDR3aa: CASSILSLAGYHEQYF

j_gene: TRBJ2-6
abundance: -
v_gene: TRBV9
CDR3aa: CASSSSGANVLTF

j_gene: TRBJ1-1
abundance: few
v_gene: TRBV6-2/TRBV6-3
CDR3aa: CASSYSWTGLTEAFF

j_gene: TRBJ2-7
abundance: many
v_gene: TRBV4-1
CDR3aa: CASSQGDRFSYEQYF

j_gene: TRBJ2-7
abundance: few
v_gene: TRBV5-1
CDR3aa: CASRDQATYEQYF

j_gene: TRBJ2-2
abundance: many
v_gene: TRBV10-3
CDR3aa: CAISESALVELFF

j_gene: TRBJ1-2
abundance: few
v_gene: TRBV10-3
CDR3aa: CAISESGSDGYTF

j_gene: TRBJ2-3
abundance: few
v_gene: TRBV11-1
CDR3aa: CASSLGQGSTDTQYF

j_gene: TRBJ1-2
abundance: -
v_gene: TRBV5-6
CDR3aa: CASSFAGTDQPYGYTF

j_gene: TRBJ2-1
abundance: few
v_gene: TRBV29-1
CDR3aa: CSGRTAYNEQFF

j_gene: TRBJ1-5
abundance: -
v_gene: TRBV2
CDR3aa: CASSESGRGTQPQHF

j_gene: TRBJ2-3
abundance: few
v_gene: TRBV5-1
CDR3aa: CASSGGSSTDTQYF

j_gene: TRBJ1-4
abundance: -
v_gene: TRBV15
CDR3aa: CATSRAVDLIYEKLFF

j_gene: TRBJ2-5
abundance: many
v_gene: TRBV6-2/TRBV6-3
CDR3aa: CASSYGGTQYF

j_gene: TRBJ1-1
abundance: many
v_gene: TRBV27
CDR3aa: CASSLFPSRDTEAFF

j_gene: TRBJ2-2
abundance: few
v_gene: TRBV5-1
CDR3aa: CASSLEGPSGGYTGELFF

j_gene: TRBJ1-3
abundance: many
v_gene: TRBV4-2
CDR3aa: CASSQVFGRRDSGNTIYF